The subject of this entry is one TCR beta chain. An end of the junction differs from the germline gene, which may be a read error. This entry belongs to a study of PD-1 blockade in mismatch repair-deficient tumors. Mismatch repair deficiency was confirmed in all patients, by PCR or immunohistochemistry. The assay was immunoSEQ multiplex PCR, and TCRdb's table has in-frame clones only and misses some. The sample has around 25,000 clones, less than 85% seen once; the top ten hold about 2.7%. The CDR3 runs 15 residues. Per germline, CDR1 SGHRS and CDR2 YFSETQ. The receptor was isolated from an adult with mismatch repair-deficient cancer. The chain employs TRBV5-1 and TRBJ2-1; D is possibly TRBD2 (6 bases). The source was PBMCs, collected before pembrolizumab treatment. This CDR3 reads CASSPGGRTYNEQFF. CDR3 in DNA: TGCGCCAGCAGCCCGGGTGGGAGGACGTACAATGAGCAATTCTTC.